Sequencing of this T cell receptor (beta chain) was carried out in a study of blood T cell repertoires in COVID-19 (TCRdb year 2020). Regarding the research as a whole: Collaborator samples came from the United States, Italy and Spain and covered acute and convalescent phases of COVID-19. The material from the prospective study consisted of cDNA or gDNA derived from T cells, B-cell-depleted T cells, or PBMCs. Deeply sampled blood TCRbeta repertoires from subjects exposed to, actively infected with, or recovered from COVID-19 were included in the dataset. The repertoires were made available in a free public database intended to serve as a resource for research on the immune response to SARS-CoV-2. Where available, HLA class I and class II types were taken from metadata supplied by the sample provider and were not determined by assay-based typing. Nearly every sample came with metadata listing a de-identified subject ID, COVID-19 status, age in years and sex. The samples were drawn from two sources: the first 160 participants of the ongoing ImmuneRACE study, and fewer than 1,500 subjects contributed by 6 global collaborators. Study-wide conclusions, independent of this receptor: Clinical and demographic metadata were provided uncurated, with the amount varying by source and participant.

The germline V gene provides CDR1 SGHVS and CDR2 FNYEAQ. Spanning cysteine to phenylalanine, the CDR3 consists of 15 amino acids. Only the CDR3 part of the read is kept: 45 bases, read in frame from the first base. The germline ends are 14 bases apart after V is trimmed by 1 base and J by 5 bases. The collaborating institutions used their own protocols to collect whole blood in K2EDTA tubes. For TCRbeta analysis, collaborators shipped samples as frozen whole blood, isolated PBMCs, or DNA extracted from either of those sample types. To note about this clone: Its binding antigen is unknown. Base qualities are not at hand, and no much larger clone is one base apart.

TCRbeta CDR3 regions were amplified from genomic DNA using the immunoSEQ Assay, a bias-controlled multiplex PCR. For the original study's pipeline: The number of nucleated cells in each sample was estimated from the amplification of reference gene primers within the assay. To quantify the absolute abundance of each unique TCRbeta CDR3 rearrangement, sequence reads were collapsed and filtered. Productive Simpson clonality was computed per sample as the square root of Simpson's diversity index over productive rearrangements. TCRdb obtained this table from immuneACCESS and retained in-frame rearrangements with V and J assigned. These tables miss some clones; where compared with another copy, unresolved V genes account for less than half of the shortfall, and the remainder is unexplained. That table is the source of V, J and clone size, and D and trimming were worked out from the DNA. The sample includes 90,000 to 150,000 clones, with approximately 70% observed a single time. In total, the top ten clones hold more than 0.75% of the sample.

The sample taken for sequencing was peripheral blood. The source of this sequence is a human donor with acute or convalescent COVID-19. The donor label of this sample is uncertain. The sequence links TRBV7-6 to TRBJ2-5; a tentative D match to TRBD1 spans 5 bases. The CDR3 protein is CASSLVAGFAETQYF. Read as DNA, the sequence is TGTGCCAGCAGCTTAGTGGCAGGGTTCGCGGAGACCCAGTACTTC.